This T cell receptor beta chain was captured in a study of breast tumors, draining lymph nodes, adjacent tissues. Study outcomes and limitations: The data were judged consistent with most tumor T cells coming from lymph node and expanding in tumor. Tumor and nontumor repertoires were significantly more similar in luminal-like than in basal-like breast cancer. Tumor TCR diversity was below lymph nodes but above nontumor tissue. The lymph node origin of tumor T cells was framed as consistent with a hypothesis, not demonstrated.

TCRdb fed the multiplex PCR reads into MiXCR, producing one record per CDR3 protein. This table holds about 60,000 distinct CDR3 sequences, 45% to 60% found once. Remarks on this clonotype: Its antigen remains unknown. The junction shows a germline mismatch at one end, possibly a read error.

Sequencing used breast tumor tissue. The clonotype comes from a female donor with breast cancer. Some clones in this sample may be carry-over from other donors' samples.

CDR3 in amino acids: CASSRTTGMGDGYAF. The DNA for the CDR3 is TGTGCCAGCAGCCGCACAACAGGGATGGGCGATGGCTACGCCTTC. The rearrangement links TRBV7-2 to TRBJ1-2; TRBD1 is a possible D gene (6 bases). CDR1 and CDR2 (germline): SGHTA, FQGNSA. This CDR3 has 15 amino acids. Full variable domain (missing parts from reference TRBV7-2 and TRBJ1-2): GAGVSQSPSNKVTEKGKDVELRCDPISGHTALYWYRQSLGQGLEFLIYFQGNSAPDKSGLPSDRFSAERTGGSVSTLTIQRTQQEDSAVYLCASSRTTGMGDGYAFGSGTRLTVV.